The T cell receptor beta chain described here comes from a study of blood T cells in healthy people across ages. Regarding the study as a whole: Per million T cells, the diversity of TCR beta decreased roughly linearly as age advanced.

Trimming at V came to 2 bases and at J to 1 base, leaving 9 bases not matched to a gene. This CDR3 is built from 18 residues. Germline values: CDR1 SGHVS, CDR2 FQNEAQ. Points on this clonotype: The antigen is unknown.

PCR was performed a second time for about 7 to 11 cycles using a sample-barcoded 5' primer and a J-beta primer mix. From each sample, at least 2.5 million paired-end reads containing CDR3 were obtained. Each CDR3 protein is one row after TCRdb ran MiXCR on the 5' RACE reads. The table includes almost 550,000 distinct CDR3 sequences, about 24% detected once. The data also belong to a second study, concerning T cells of mothers and their children. That source notes: With the M1S primer of the second PCR, sample barcodes and 2-4 random nucleotides were added. The yield was over 8 million TCR beta CDR3 reads from each mother and approximately 3 million from each child.

Sequencing was performed on blood. This chain links TRBV7-8 with TRBJ2-1; TRBD2 matches at 9 bases. The receptor's source is a boy between 10 and 17 years old in good health. The CDR3 DNA follows: TGTGCCAGCAGCTTACCGATCTTCGCGGGGGGGTCCTACAATGAGCAGTTCTTC. Protein product: CASSLPIFAGGSYNEQFF.